The source of this T cell receptor beta chain is a study of blood T cell repertoires in COVID-19. Study details: Samples came from the United States, Italy and Spain, spanning acute and convalescent COVID-19. T cells, B-cell-depleted T cells, or PBMCs supplied cDNA or gDNA.

Profiled with immunoSEQ multiplex PCR; TCRdb holds only in-frame clones, not every one. The data show around 94,000 clones, roughly 80% seen once. This clone showed up just once. This CDR3 contains 14 residues. V was pared by 5 bases and J by 5 bases, with 8 bases of the junction left unmatched. Germline CDR1 is MNHEY and CDR2 is SMNVEV (reference sequence). This sequence was found in a human donor in a cohort sampled during active COVID-19. Sequencing was carried out using peripheral blood. The V call is TRBV27, the J call TRBJ2-5; 7 bases are shared with TRBD1. The CDR3, as DNA: TGTGCCAGCAGTCCTAGGACAGGATCGGAGACCCAGTACTTC. Its translation is CASSPRTGSETQYF.